These 4 T cell receptor beta chains were all obtained from the same sample, sequenced in a study of blood T cell repertoires in COVID-19. Produced via immunoSEQ multiplex PCR; TCRdb's table is partial and in-frame only. The sample carries hundreds of thousands of clones, less than 90% recorded once. Material for sequencing was peripheral blood. Every receptor here comes from a man aged 25 to 40 with active or convalescent COVID-19.

The chain uses TRBV20-1 and TRBJ1-2; D gene ambiguous. CDR3 length equals 9 residues. Germline assignment: CDR1 DFQATT and CDR2 SNEGSKA (reference sequence). Between the trimmed V and J ends, which lost 6 bases and 4 bases, there was a span of 3 bases. CDR3 sequence (DNA): TGCAGTGCCATCTATGGCTACACCTTC. Translation: CSAIYGYTF.

V usage is TRBV25-1 and J usage is TRBJ1-6; 7 bases agree with TRBD1. Germline V lookup: CDR1 MGHDK, CDR2 SYGVNS. Trimming at V came to 3 bases and at J to 7 bases, leaving 6 bases not matched to a gene. This CDR3 region has 15 residues. In DNA form, the CDR3 reads TGTGCCAGCAGTGACCGGACAGGAGCCAATTCACCCCTCCACTTT. Translating it yields CASSDRTGANSPLHF.

This chain joins TRBV6-2 or TRBV6-3 and TRBJ2-1; a possible D gene is TRBD2 (6 bases). The CDR3 contains 15 residues. Trimming left V 5 bases short and J 0 bases short, with 11 bases between. Germline loops: CDR1 MNHEY, CDR2 SVGEGT. The CDR3 protein is CASSTDGSSYNEQFF. The CDR3 DNA reads TGTGCCAGCAGTACCGACGGGAGCTCCTACAATGAGCAGTTCTTC.

The rearrangement joins TRBV5-1 to TRBJ2-3; TRBD2 matches 9 bases. The V and J ends lost 2 bases and 4 bases, in that order; junction bases with no gene match: 8. This CDR3 is 16 amino acids long. Germline lookup yields CDR1 SGHRS and CDR2 YFSETQ. In DNA, the CDR3 is TGCGCCAGCAGCTTTGTGGCGGGAGGGCCGCCAGATACGCAGTATTTT. Its protein product is CASSFVAGGPPDTQYF.